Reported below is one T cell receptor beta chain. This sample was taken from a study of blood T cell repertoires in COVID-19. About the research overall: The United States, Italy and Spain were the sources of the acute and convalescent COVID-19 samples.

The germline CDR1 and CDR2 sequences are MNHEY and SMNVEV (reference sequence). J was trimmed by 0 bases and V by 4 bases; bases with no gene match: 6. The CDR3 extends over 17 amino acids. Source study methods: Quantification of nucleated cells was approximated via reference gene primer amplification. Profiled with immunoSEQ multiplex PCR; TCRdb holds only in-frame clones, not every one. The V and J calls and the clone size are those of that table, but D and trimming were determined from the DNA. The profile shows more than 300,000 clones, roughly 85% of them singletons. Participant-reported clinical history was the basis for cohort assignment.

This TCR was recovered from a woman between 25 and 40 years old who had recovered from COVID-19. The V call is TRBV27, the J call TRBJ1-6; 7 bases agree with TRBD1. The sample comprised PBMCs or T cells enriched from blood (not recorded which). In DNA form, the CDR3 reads TGTGCCAGCAGTTCCCGGACAGGCCTCTCCTATAATTCACCCCTCCACTTT. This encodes CASSSRTGLSYNSPLHF.